This note documents a single T cell receptor (beta chain) sequence. The antigen is undetermined. Primers: 60 Vbeta forward and 13 Jbeta reverse. The data were produced by immunoSEQ multiplex PCR, yet TCRdb's version contains in-frame clones alone and is incomplete. The sample has about 67,000 clones; roughly nine tenths are singletons. This record belongs to a study of cytomegalovirus exposure and HLA in healthy donors. Broader study findings: Donors were assumed by presence/absence analyses to have roughly uniform sequencing depth. A reported reduction in N-insertions relative to the approximately 600-donor mean was seen in an Asian-associated ancestry cluster in a later analysis. The study carried out a later analysis of TCR beta sequences. It associated about 15,000 of them with specific HLA alleles at a false discovery rate of 0.05. V- and J-gene trimming in TCR beta was tied to a missense DCLRE1C variant by an analysis performed later.

This sequence originates from a woman between 25 and 40 years old in good health and CMV-seropositive. Sequences were obtained from PBMCs.

The CDR3 coding sequence is TGTGCCAGCAGCTCGCAGACAGGGCCAGATACGCAGTATTTT. It translates to CASSSQTGPDTQYF. The chain links TRBV5-6 to TRBJ2-3; 7 nucleotides match TRBD1. The CDR3 is made up of 14 amino acids. The ends lost 3 bases at V and 4 bases at J; junction bases unmatched: 5. Germline values: CDR1 SGHDT, CDR2 YYEEEE.